These 9 T cell receptor beta chains were all obtained from the same sample, sequenced in a study of blood T cells in healthy people across ages. Combining a sample-barcoded 5' primer with a J-beta primer mix, a second PCR ran for roughly 6 to 11 cycles. TCRdb reprocessed the 5' RACE reads with MiXCR, giving one entry per CDR3 protein. The sample holds about 650,000 distinct CDR3 sequences, 32% seen once. The sequenced material came from blood. The source is an elderly woman in good health.

Turning to this clonotype: Sequence at one end of the junction differs from germline and may be a read error. Here the CDR3 DNA reads TGTGCCAGCAACTTAGAAACAGGAGCTTACAATGAGCAGTTCTTC. The encoded protein is CASNLETGAYNEQFF. The rearrangement uses TRBV7-6 and TRBJ2-1, with TRBD1 as a possible D gene (5 bases). The CDR3 is 15 residues long. Germline loops: CDR1 SGHVS, CDR2 FNYEAQ. The whole variable domain, remainder taken from reference TRBV7-6 and TRBJ2-1, is GAGVSQSPRYKVTKRGQDVALRCDPISGHVSLYWYRQALGQGPEFLTYFNYEAQQDKSGLPNDRFSAERPEGSISTLTIQRTEQRDSAMYRCASNLETGAYNEQFFGPGTRLTVL.

This chain links TRBV20-1 with TRBJ1-4; 7 bases map to TRBD1. The CDR3 has 16 residues. With V trimmed by 3 bases and J by 5 bases, 12 bases remained unmatched. Germline lookup yields CDR1 DFQATT and CDR2 SNEGSKA (reference sequence). The CDR3 DNA sequence: TGCAGTGCTAGGACTACATACGGGACAGCAAATGAAAAACTGTTTTTT. This sequence encodes CSARTTYGTANEKLFF.

The rearrangement links TRBV20-1 to TRBJ2-5; 11 nucleotides line up with TRBD2. CDR3 length equals 15 residues. The ends lost 5 bases at V and 5 bases at J; junction bases unmatched: 10. Germline loops: CDR1 DFQATT, CDR2 SNEGSKA (reference sequence). The CDR3 reads CSASAGTSGPETQYF. CDR3 coding DNA: TGCAGTGCTTCAGCCGGGACTAGCGGTCCGGAGACCCAGTACTTC.

As regards this clonotype: Just one base apart from a much larger clone, this may be a read error. V and J are TRBV7-6 and TRBJ1-6; possibly TRBD1 for D (5 bases). Per the germline V gene, CDR1 is SGHVS and CDR2 is FNYEAQ. This CDR3 is 16 amino acids long. CDR3 amino acids: CASSLGSGTATSPPHF. CDR3 bases: TGTGCCAGCAGCTTGGGTAGCGGGACGGCAACTTCACCCCCCCACTTT.

This clonotype was recorded at least ten times. This chain links TRBV12-3 or TRBV12-4 with TRBJ2-1; 9 bases map to TRBD2. CDR3 size: 13 residues. V dropped 8 bases and J dropped 7; count of bases not matched to a gene: 6. The CDR3 sequence is CASRRGGGNEQFF. CDR3 coding DNA: TGTGCCAGCCGGCGGGGGGGCGGTAATGAGCAGTTCTTC.

This clonotype came up many times. The V and J genes are TRBV20-1 and TRBJ2-5; possibly TRBD1 or TRBD2 for D (5 bases each). The CDR3 has 14 amino acids. V lost 0 bases and J lost 4, with 12 bases in between. CDR1 and CDR2 (germline): DFQATT, SNEGSKA (reference sequence). CDR3 in DNA: TGCAGTGCTAGAGATCCGGCAGGGACAGAGACCCAGTACTTC. This encodes CSARDPAGTETQYF.

The chain combines TRBV18 with TRBJ1-2; 7 positions agree with TRBD1. The length of the CDR3 is 15 residues. Losses at the gene ends were 2 bases for V and 3 bases for J; bases not matched to a gene: 6. Germline-derived CDR1 and CDR2 are KGHSH and LQKENI. In nucleotides, the CDR3 is TGTGCCAGCTCACCAGAGACAGGGAAGTACTATGGCTACACCTTC. This codes for CASSPETGKYYGYTF.

This chain uses TRBV7-2 with TRBJ2-7; weak D call: TRBD1 (6 bases). The CDR3 has 14 residues. Germline values: CDR1 SGHTA, CDR2 FQGNSA. With 6 bases removed from V and 2 bases from J, the gap between germline ends came to 14 bases. CDR3 nucleotides: TGTGCCAGCAGAAAGGGGGACCCGACCTACGAGCAGTACTTC. As protein: CASRKGDPTYEQYF.

The chain uses TRBV11-3 and TRBJ2-5; D may be TRBD2 (5 bases). The CDR3 is 14 amino acids. Germline CDR1 is SGHNT and CDR2 is YENEEA. Trimming shortened V by 5 bases and J by 11 bases, and 21 bases separated the two germline ends. In DNA form, the CDR3 reads TGTGCCAGCAGCCCCAGACGGGGATGGGGTGAGCAGTACTTC. Translating gives CASSPRRGWGEQYF.